The 22 T cell receptor beta chains presented below share a single source sample, sequenced in a study of blood T cells in healthy people across ages. The use of a sample-barcoded 5' primer and a J-beta primer mix characterized a second PCR of roughly 6 to 12 cycles. TCRdb recomputed calls from the 5' RACE reads with MiXCR, one row per CDR3 protein. The sample lists around 1,800,000 distinct CDR3 sequences; around 40% were seen once. The sample was blood. The receptors were gathered from a human donor in good health.

The gene calls are TRBV6-5 and TRBJ2-4; D may be TRBD1 (5 bases). The end of the DNA aligns better with TRBJ2-7, so the J call may be wrong. CDR3 length equals 14 residues. Germline V gene lookup returns CDR1 MNHEY and CDR2 SVGAGI. This CDR3 reads CASSRTNEPYEQYF. The CDR3 coding sequence is TGTGCCAGCAGCCGGACAAACGAACCCTACGAGCAGTACTTC.

This rearrangement joins TRBV28 to TRBJ2-5, with a tentative D call TRBD1 (6 bases). Germline lookup yields CDR1 MDHEN and CDR2 SYDVKM. V gave up 8 bases and J gave up 0 bases, with 16 bases separating them. The CDR3 length is 15 residues. In nucleotides, the CDR3 is TGTGCCAGCCGCCCAACAGGGCTAAACCAAGAGACCCAGTACTTC. This encodes CASRPTGLNQETQYF.

Of note for this clonotype: The junction departs from the called germline gene at one end, perhaps through a read error. The rearrangement joins TRBV5-1 to TRBJ2-3; a possible D gene is TRBD1 (6 bases). The V gene's germline CDR1 is SGHRS and CDR2 YFSETQ. The CDR3 sequence is 15 residues long. CDR3 nucleotides: TGCGCCAGCAACTTGATCCAGGGGCGCACAGATACGCAGTATTTT. Its protein is CASNLIQGRTDTQYF. The full variable domain, with the rest looked up from reference TRBV5-1 and TRBJ2-3, is KAGVTQTPRYLIKTRGQQVTLSCSPISGHRSVSWYQQTPGQGLQFLFEYFSETQRNKGNFPGRFSGRQFSNSRSEMNVSTLELGDSALYLCASNLIQGRTDTQYFGPGTRLTVL.

This clonotype was counted between two and nine times. In nucleotides, the CDR3 is TGCAGTGCTAGTGGACAGGGGAGGACCTACAATGAGCAGTTCTTC. Its protein product is CSASGQGRTYNEQFF. The rearrangement uses TRBV20-1 and TRBJ2-1; 9 nucleotides match TRBD1. Germline lookup yields CDR1 DFQATT and CDR2 SNEGSKA (reference sequence). CDR3 length equals 15 residues. J lost 2 bases, V lost 3 bases, and 5 bases had no gene match.

The sample holds a few counts of this clonotype. The rearrangement joins TRBV7-3 to TRBJ1-2; possibly TRBD1 for D (6 bases). The V end lost 0 bases, the J end lost 3 bases, and 8 bases lay between the germline ends. This CDR3 is 14 amino acids long. Germline V gene data show CDR1 as SGHTA and CDR2 as FQGTGA. The DNA of the CDR3 is TGTGCCAGCAGCTTAACGTCAGGGGACTATGGCTACACCTTC. Translating it yields CASSLTSGDYGYTF.

On this clonotype: One end of the junction varies from germline; a read error may be responsible. CDR3 in DNA: TGCGCCAGCAGTTATTCAGTCTTCCAAAAGACCCAGTACTTC. Its protein is CASSYSVFQKTQYF. The chain has TRBV10-2 and TRBJ2-5; D unresolved. The CDR3 sequence is 14 residues long. Germline V lookup: CDR1 WSHSY, CDR2 SAAADI.

This clonotype was detected ten times or more. The chain uses TRBV28 and TRBJ2-7; D gene ambiguous. Per germline, CDR1 MDHEN and CDR2 SYDVKM. Trimming left V 7 bases short and J 2 bases short, with 12 bases between. The CDR3 contains 13 residues. The CDR3 DNA is TGTGCCAGCACGAAGGGAAATACCTACGAGCAGTACTTC. Translation: CASTKGNTYEQYF.

The genes are TRBV6-5 and TRBJ1-2, with a possible D match to TRBD1 (5 bases). V was shortened by 1 base and J by 6 bases, with 9 bases between the two germline ends. Germline V gene data show CDR1 as MNHEY and CDR2 as SVGAGI. This CDR3 has 13 residues. CDR3 sequence: CASSYWGGDGYTF. In DNA, the CDR3 is TGTGCCAGCAGTTACTGGGGGGGGGATGGCTACACCTTC.

The rearrangement uses TRBV27 and TRBJ2-5; a weak D match, TRBD1 (6 bases). The last part of the DNA fits TRBJ2-7 better; the J call may be wrong. The germline V gene encodes CDR1 MNHEY and CDR2 SMNVEV (reference sequence). The CDR3 is 15 residues long. The CDR3 DNA reads as TGTGCCAGCAGCCACGGTGAGACAGGTTCCTACGAGCAGTACTTC. Protein: CASSHGETGSYEQYF.

The genes are TRBV5-1 and TRBJ1-3, with TRBD1 matching over 11 bases. With V trimmed by 3 bases and J by 4 bases, 6 bases remained unmatched. Germline V gene lookup returns CDR1 SGHRS and CDR2 YFSETQ. This CDR3 contains 16 residues. CDR3 loop: CASSYGQGARGNTIYF. CDR3 bases: TGCGCCAGCAGCTATGGACAGGGGGCGCGGGGAAACACCATATATTTT.

The gene calls are TRBV6-2 or TRBV6-3 and TRBJ2-5; 14 positions agree with TRBD2. Matching the DNA end better, TRBJ2-7 makes the J call doubtful. The CDR3 is 19 amino acids. The germline CDR1 and CDR2 sequences are MNHEY and SVGEGT. The DNA of the CDR3 is TGTGCCAGCTCTATACCCAGGACTAGCGGGGGGCCAACACACTACGAGCAGTACTTC. This translates into CASSIPRTSGGPTHYEQYF.

The chain joins TRBV3-1 to TRBJ1-2; tentative D call: TRBD1 (5 bases). This CDR3 spans 21 amino acids. Deletions cut 4 bases from V and 4 bases from J, with 34 bases between. Germline CDR1 reads LGHDT; CDR2 reads YNNKEL (reference sequence). The CDR3 region is CASSPLLLQTSGPGISYGYTF. DNA for the CDR3: TGTGCCAGCAGCCCCCTACTTCTGCAAACCAGTGGTCCAGGGATTTCCTATGGCTACACCTTC.

The CDR3 DNA sequence: TGTGCCAGCAGTGAAGCGCCGCCGGGAGATCAGCCCCAGCATTTT. This translates into CASSEAPPGDQPQHF. The V gene is TRBV2, the J gene TRBJ1-5; no clear D gene. The germline gives CDR1 SNHLY, CDR2 FYNNEI. With 0 bases removed from V and 5 bases from J, the gap between germline ends came to 11 bases. The CDR3 spans 15 residues.

This clonotype was recorded at least ten times. The chain couples TRBV6-5 to TRBJ1-2; 7 nucleotides line up with TRBD1. The germline gives CDR1 MNHEY, CDR2 SVGAGI. The CDR3 spans 12 residues. Trimming cost V 7 bases and J 4 bases; bases outside gene matches: 3. The CDR3 region is CASTPGGYGYTF. CDR3 nucleotide sequence: TGTGCCAGCACCCCAGGGGGCTATGGCTACACCTTC.

V and J are TRBV12-3 or TRBV12-4 and TRBJ1-4, with D perhaps TRBD1 (5 bases). Trimming stripped 7 bases from V and 3 bases from J, with 15 bases between. This CDR3 has 15 residues. The CDR3 sequence is CASKTRGFANEKLFF. CDR3 DNA: TGTGCCAGCAAAACAAGGGGATTCGCTAATGAAAAACTGTTTTTT.

V is TRBV27 and J is TRBJ2-1, with 10 bases aligning to TRBD2. The CDR3 has 13 amino acids. Trimming removed 7 bases from V and 9 bases from J; junction bases left unmatched: 6. CDR1 and CDR2 (germline): MNHEY, SMNVEV (reference sequence). CDR3 sequence: CASKSGGAGEQFF. Written as DNA, the CDR3 is TGTGCCAGCAAAAGCGGGGGGGCCGGTGAGCAGTTCTTC.

This chain uses TRBV20-1 with TRBJ1-1, with TRBD1 as a possible D gene (5 bases). This CDR3 has 15 amino acids. CDR1 DFQATT and CDR2 SNEGSKA come from the germline V gene (reference sequence). Deletions cut 2 bases from V and 7 bases from J, with 20 bases between. CDR3 bases: TGCAGTGCTAGAATTGTTCCGGGGCTTTACAATGAAGCTTTCTTT. This translates into CSARIVPGLYNEAFF.

The gene calls are TRBV7-2 and TRBJ2-1; the match to TRBD1 covers 8 bases. This CDR3 contains 14 residues. From germline, CDR1 is SGHTA and CDR2 FQGNSA. After removal of 5 bases from V and 9 bases from J, the junction contained 9 bases not matched to a gene. The CDR3 DNA reads TGTGCCAGCAGCCCGGACAGGGCCTCCTCTGAGCAGTTCTTC. Encoded protein: CASSPDRASSEQFF.

This clonotype has at least ten counts. The chain employs TRBV20-1 and TRBJ2-7, with TRBD2 as a possible D gene (5 bases). V dropped 5 bases and J dropped 3 bases, with 17 bases sitting between them. The germline CDR1 and CDR2 sequences are DFQATT and SNEGSKA (reference sequence). The CDR3 has 14 amino acids. CDR3 DNA sequence: TGCAGTGCTCCTGCCTTTGAGGGTATCTACGAGCAGTACTTC. Protein sequence: CSAPAFEGIYEQYF.

This clonotype was picked up a small number of times. Possible read error: a much larger clone is one base away. The V and J genes are TRBV7-2 and TRBJ1-2, with TRBD1 matching over 10 bases. After removal of 5 bases from V and 6 bases from J, the junction contained 3 bases not matched to a gene. The CDR3 has 13 residues. Germline values: CDR1 SGHTA, CDR2 FQGNSA. CDR3 region: CASSKGQGNGYTF. Written as DNA, the CDR3 is TGTGCCAGCAGCAAGGGACAGGGGAATGGCTACACCTTC.

The chain links TRBV28 to TRBJ1-1; maybe TRBD1 (6 bases). CDR3 length: 18 residues. Germline lookup yields CDR1 MDHEN and CDR2 SYDVKM. V was clipped by 5 bases and J by 4 bases, with 26 bases between them. In DNA, the CDR3 is TGTGCCAGCAGTCCTGGACGTGGGGGGGCAAGAGAGAGCACTGAAGCTTTCTTT. Encoded protein: CASSPGRGGARESTEAFF.

Details on this clonotype: One junction end disagrees with the germline gene, perhaps due to a read error. The chain carries TRBV19 and TRBJ1-1, with 7 nucleotides matching TRBD1. The CDR3 totals 13 residues. Germline CDR1 LNHDA, CDR2 SQIVND (reference sequence). The CDR3 bases are TGTGCCAGTAGTATGGACAGGAACACTGTAGCTTTCTTT. As protein: CASSMDRNTVAFF. The full variable domain, in which reference TRBV19 and TRBJ1-1 provide the parts outside the CDR3, is DGGITQSPKYLFRKEGQNVTLSCEQNLNHDAMYWYRQDPGQGLRLIYYSQIVNDFQKGDIAEGYSVSREKKESFPLTVTSAQKNPTAFYLCASSMDRNTVAFFGQGTRLTVV.